The table lists the clone carrying this T cell receptor (beta chain) with many counts. Its target is unknown. This record comes from a study of CD8+CD57+ T cells in acquired aplastic anemia. Across the study: Recorded DNA amounts for sorted CD4+ and CD8+ cells had an average of 3.2 ug. Findings and limits, study-wide: Overlap between patients and controls comprised almost 30 CD8+ CDR3 sequences.

The authors sequenced patients whose flow cytometry had shown CD8+CD57+ cell expansion. J was trimmed by 3 bases and V by 3 bases; bases with no gene match: 8. Germline V gene data show CDR1 as LNHDA and CDR2 as SQIVND (reference sequence). This CDR3 region has 16 residues. The study profiled TCR beta VDJ and CDR3 using genomic DNA as template. TCRdb reprocessed the reads with MiXCR, giving one entry per CDR3 protein. The sample includes just over 40,000 distinct CDR3 sequences, over 55% seen only once; the top ten take just under 60%. Specimen: sorted CD4+, CD8+, or CD8+CD57+ T cells (not recorded which) from PBMCs. This chain joins TRBV19 and TRBJ2-7, with 10 bases matching TRBD1. This receptor was obtained from a human donor with aplastic anemia. CDR3 sequence reads: CASSIFGGQGSYEQYF. The CDR3 nucleotides are TGTGCCAGTAGTATTTTTGGGGGACAGGGGAGCTACGAGCAGTACTTC.